Listed below are T cell receptor beta chains from one sample, sequenced in a study of blood T cell repertoires in COVID-19. Some clones are missing from TCRdb's copy, which holds only in-frame ones; the method was immunoSEQ multiplex PCR. The table lists approximately 440,000 clones, about nine tenths of them singletons, with around 0.64% in the top ten. The sample consisted of PBMCs or T cells enriched from blood (not recorded which). The receptors stem from a woman aged 18-35 years who had recovered from COVID-19. The CDR3 runs from the conserved cysteine through the conserved F or W. The order of the fields is CDR3 protein, CDR3 DNA, J gene, V gene, D gene. The D gene is left open where the match is weak.

cdr3_aa: CASTPRTGINEKLFF; cdr3_nt: TGTGCCAGCACCCCCAGGACAGGGATTAATGAAAAACTGTTTTTT; j_call: TRBJ1-4; v_call: TRBV6-5; d_call: TRBD1
cdr3_aa: CASSPFLGGTTSYEQYF; cdr3_nt: TGTGCCAGCAGTCCCTTCCTTGGGGGGACCACCTCCTACGAGCAGTACTTC; j_call: TRBJ2-7; v_call: TRBV27; d_call: .
cdr3_aa: CASSLDRGYSPLHF; cdr3_nt: TGTGCCAGCAGCCTGGACAGGGGTTACTCACCCCTCCACTTT; j_call: TRBJ1-6; v_call: TRBV6-5; d_call: TRBD1
cdr3_aa: CASSERGSFDQPQHF; cdr3_nt: TGTGCCAGCAGTGAAAGGGGCTCTTTCGATCAGCCCCAGCATTTT; j_call: TRBJ1-5; v_call: TRBV6-1; d_call: .
cdr3_aa: CASSQSGTADPTNYGYTF; cdr3_nt: TGTGCCAGCAGTCAATCAGGGACAGCCGACCCTACTAACTATGGCTACACCTTC; j_call: TRBJ1-2; v_call: TRBV6-6; d_call: TRBD1
cdr3_aa: CASSGQNNEKLFF; cdr3_nt: TGTGCCAGCAGTGGACAGAATAATGAAAAACTGTTTTTT; j_call: TRBJ1-4; v_call: TRBV12-3/TRBV12-4; d_call: .
cdr3_aa: CASSEDRDKQYF; cdr3_nt: TGTGCCAGCAGCGAAGACCGGGACAAGCAGTACTTC; j_call: TRBJ2-7; v_call: TRBV5-6; d_call: .
cdr3_aa: CASKPGNTEAFF; cdr3_nt: TGTGCCAGCAAACCAGGAAACACTGAAGCTTTCTTT; j_call: TRBJ1-1; v_call: TRBV2; d_call: .
cdr3_aa: CASSQEGGGRNEQFF; cdr3_nt: TGCGCCAGCAGCCAAGAAGGGGGGGGCCGGAATGAGCAGTTCTTC; j_call: TRBJ2-1; v_call: TRBV4-1; d_call: .
cdr3_aa: CASNWGTGGPTVGTF; cdr3_nt: TGTGCCAGCAACTGGGGGACAGGGGGCCCCACCGTGGGCACCTTC; j_call: TRBJ1-2; v_call: TRBV5-4; d_call: TRBD1
cdr3_aa: CASSLAGLGEEGYTF; cdr3_nt: TGTGCCAGCAGTTTAGCCGGCCTCGGGGAGGAGGGCTACACCTTC; j_call: TRBJ1-2; v_call: TRBV28; d_call: .
cdr3_aa: CASSLEGVNSPLHF; cdr3_nt: TGTGCCAGCAGCTTAGAAGGGGTCAATTCACCCCTCCACTTT; j_call: TRBJ1-6; v_call: TRBV7-9; d_call: .